The 21 T cell receptor beta chains given below trace back to one sample, sequenced in a study of vaccination and CD4 T cells after COVID-19. With the Oncomine TCR Beta short-read assay, DNA from cultured CD4+ T cells was sequenced. MiXCR, run by TCRdb on the PCR reads, gives a single entry per CDR3 protein. Of under 20,000 distinct CDR3 sequences in the sample, around 66% are singletons; the top ten hold over 6%. Antigens for these TCRs are unknown. The treatment: roughly nine-day PBMC culture with coronavirus spike peptide pools or control peptides (ViraFEST assay). Material for sequencing was CD4+ T cells from blood, cultured in vitro. Source of these receptors: a human donor who had recovered from COVID-19.

V gene TRBV11-2 combines with J gene TRBJ1-6; no firm D call. CDR3 length equals 14 residues. Trimming removed 3 bases from V and 9 bases from J, with 12 bases in between. Per germline, CDR1 SGHAT and CDR2 FQNNGV. The CDR3 coding sequence is TGTGCCAGCAGCTTGGTTAGGGTTAGTTCACCCCTCCACTTT. This translates into CASSLVRVSSPLHF.

V gene TRBV6-5 combines with J gene TRBJ1-1; TRBD1 is a possible D gene (5 bases). The CDR3 consists of 14 residues. Trimming shortened V by 2 bases and J by 7 bases, and 14 bases separated the two germline ends. Germline V gene sequence: CDR1 MNHEY, CDR2 SVGAGI. In nucleotides, the CDR3 is TGTGCCAGCAGTTACGAGGGGACTGGGAGTGAAGCTTTCTTT. Its translation is CASSYEGTGSEAFF.

This clonotype was seen once. The chain is built from TRBV7-9 and TRBJ2-5; a possible D gene is TRBD2 (5 bases). CDR3 length equals 14 residues. Trimming left V 10 bases short and J 5 bases short, with 20 bases between. Germline V gene lookup returns CDR1 SEHNR and CDR2 FQNEAQ (reference sequence). In DNA, the CDR3 is TGTGCCACCGCCCCCGCGGGCGGCTGGGAGACCCAGTACTTC. Its protein is CATAPAGGWETQYF.

The chain combines TRBV24-1 with TRBJ2-3; D assignment may be TRBD1 or TRBD2 (5 bases each). Germline CDR1 and CDR2: KGHDR and SFDVKD. The CDR3 contains 15 residues. Trimming removed 12 bases from V and 1 base from J, with 19 bases in between. CDR3 sequence: CAASPRGSGTDTQYF. The CDR3 region has the DNA TGTGCCGCGTCCCCGAGGGGTAGCGGCACAGATACGCAGTATTTT.

The V gene is TRBV20-1, the J gene TRBJ1-1; D remains ambiguous. The CDR3 runs 14 residues. Germline V gene lookup returns CDR1 DFQATT and CDR2 SNEGSKA (reference sequence). V was shortened by 0 bases and J by 1 base, with 9 bases between the two germline ends. CDR3 in amino acids: CSARDPAGNTEAFF. The CDR3 bases are TGCAGTGCTAGAGATCCCGCGGGGAACACTGAAGCTTTCTTT.

The rearrangement links TRBV28 to TRBJ1-1; a possible D gene is TRBD1 (6 bases). The CDR3 contains 15 residues. Trimming took 4 bases from V and 1 from J, leaving 13 bases between them. Germline CDR1 and CDR2: MDHEN and SYDVKM. The CDR3 region has the DNA TGTGCCAGCAGTTGGGGAACAGGGCAGAACACTGAAGCTTTCTTT. Residues: CASSWGTGQNTEAFF.

The rearrangement joins TRBV20-1 to TRBJ2-4; a weak D match, TRBD2 (7 bases). The CDR3 extends over 11 amino acids. The germline gives CDR1 DFQATT, CDR2 SNEGSKA (reference sequence). The CDR3 spells CSAGARNIQYF. CDR3 in DNA: TGCAGCGCGGGGGCAAGGAACATTCAGTACTTC.

The rearrangement links TRBV19 to TRBJ1-5; D perhaps matches TRBD1 (6 bases). The CDR3 has 16 residues. The V end lost 7 bases, the J end lost 5 bases, and 21 bases lay between the germline ends. The germline CDR1 and CDR2 sequences are LNHDA and SQIVND (reference sequence). The CDR3 loop is CASTTRGRGYDQPQHF. CDR3 sequence (DNA): TGTGCCAGTACCACCCGGGGCAGGGGCTATGATCAGCCCCAGCATTTT.

The CDR3 DNA reads as TGCAGTGCTCCTACAGGGGACTATAATTCACCCCTCCACTTT. Protein product: CSAPTGDYNSPLHF. The chain couples TRBV20-1 to TRBJ1-6; 7 bases are a match to TRBD1. V gave up 5 bases and J gave up 3 bases; unmatched junction bases: 4. Germline V gene data show CDR1 as DFQATT and CDR2 as SNEGSKA (reference sequence). CDR3 length: 14 residues.

The chain is built from TRBV12-3 or TRBV12-4 and TRBJ1-1, with TRBD1 identical over 8 bases. Trimming cost V 6 bases and J 5 bases; bases outside gene matches: 5. The CDR3 sequence is 13 residues long. CDR3 nucleotide sequence: TGTGCCAGCAGCCGGCAGGGGGCGACTGAAGCTTTCTTT. Protein: CASSRQGATEAFF.

The chain links TRBV24-1 to TRBJ2-3; tentative D call: TRBD2 (6 bases). With 2 bases removed from V and 2 bases from J, the gap between germline ends came to 10 bases. The CDR3 is made up of 15 amino acids. CDR1 is KGHDR, CDR2 SFDVKD, per germline. CDR3 sequence (DNA): TGTGCCACCAGTGATTCGGGAGCGACCACAGATACGCAGTATTTT. This encodes CATSDSGATTDTQYF.

This chain connects TRBV15 to TRBJ1-6; D remains unclear. The CDR3 covers 13 residues. V lost 3 bases, J lost 10 bases, and 10 bases lay in between. The germline gives CDR1 LNHNV, CDR2 YYDKDF (reference sequence). The CDR3 region is CATSSFQSSPLHF. Here the CDR3 DNA reads TGTGCCACCAGCAGTTTCCAGTCATCACCCCTCCACTTT.

This chain joins TRBV18 and TRBJ1-4, with 9 bases identical to TRBD1. Germline values: CDR1 KGHSH, CDR2 LQKENI. The J segment lost 7 bases and the V segment lost 5 bases, leaving 11 bases of the junction unmatched. The CDR3 runs 16 residues. The CDR3 loop is CASSTGTGRGREKLFF. CDR3 nucleotides: TGTGCCAGCTCAACCGGGACAGGGCGGGGTCGTGAAAAACTGTTTTTT.

In its sample, this clonotype ranks as medium-sized. This sequence joins TRBV20-1 and TRBJ1-3; D might be TRBD1 (5 bases). There are 12 residues in the CDR3. Between the trimmed V and J ends, which lost 3 bases and 4 bases, there was a span of 7 bases. Germline V gives CDR1 DFQATT, CDR2 SNEGSKA (reference sequence). The DNA of the CDR3 is TGCAGTGCTAGTAGACAGGGAAACACCATATATTTT. Residues: CSASRQGNTIYF.

The gene calls are TRBV20-1 and TRBJ2-4, with D unclear. The germline CDR1 and CDR2 sequences are DFQATT and SNEGSKA (reference sequence). The V gene lost 3 bases and the J gene lost 3 bases, with 15 bases spanning the gap. The length of the CDR3 is 15 residues. The CDR3 sequence is CSARALIGVKNIQYF. In nucleotides, the CDR3 is TGCAGTGCTAGGGCCCTAATCGGCGTCAAAAACATTCAGTACTTC.

The chain couples TRBV19 to TRBJ2-1; possibly TRBD1 or TRBD2 for D (5 bases each). There are 12 residues in the CDR3. V was clipped by 6 bases and J by 6 bases, with 9 bases between them. CDR1 is LNHDA, CDR2 SQIVND, per germline (reference sequence). This CDR3 reads CASRGRLNEQFF. CDR3 DNA sequence: TGTGCCAGTAGGGGACGCCTCAATGAGCAGTTCTTC. Full variable domain (outside the CDR3, taken from reference TRBV19 and TRBJ2-1): DGGITQSPKYLFRKEGQNVTLSCEQNLNHDAMYWYRQDPGQGLRLIYYSQIVNDFQKGDIAEGYSVSREKKESFPLTVTSAQKNPTAFYLCASRGRLNEQFFGPGTRLTVL.

The chain joins TRBV20-1 to TRBJ2-4; the D call may be TRBD1 or TRBD2 (6 bases each). Trimming removed 5 bases from V and 4 bases from J, with 15 bases in between. CDR1 and CDR2 (germline): DFQATT, SNEGSKA (reference sequence). This CDR3 has 14 amino acids. DNA for the CDR3: TGCAGTGCTGACTTGAGGGGGAGGAAAAACATTCAGTACTTC. Translation: CSADLRGRKNIQYF.

In its sample, this clonotype was seen a few times. The chain carries TRBV6-1 and TRBJ2-7; no clear D gene. Germline lookup yields CDR1 MNHNS and CDR2 SASEGT. The CDR3 is made up of 15 amino acids. Trimming removed 7 bases from V and 2 bases from J, with 18 bases in between. CDR3 nucleotides: TGTGCCAGCACTCTCCGACGGACGGAAACCTACGAGCAGTACTTC. It yields the protein CASTLRRTETYEQYF.

The chain carries TRBV15 and TRBJ1-5; tentatively, D is TRBD1 (5 bases). Germline V lookup: CDR1 LNHNV, CDR2 YYDKDF (reference sequence). V was trimmed by 1 base and J by 4 bases, leaving 17 bases between them. The CDR3 spans 17 residues. CDR3 sequence reads: CATSRGGQARGNQPQHF. CDR3 sequence (DNA): TGTGCCACCAGCAGAGGAGGTCAGGCTAGGGGAAATCAGCCCCAGCATTTT.

The chain recombines TRBV10-3 with TRBJ1-1; no clear D gene. Trimming left V 0 bases short and J 6 bases short, with 5 bases between. Germline V CDR1 and CDR2: ENHRY, SYGVKD. This CDR3 has 12 residues. CDR3 bases: TGTGCCATCAGTGAGTCGAGGGCTGAAGCTTTCTTT. Its protein is CAISESRAEAFF.

The CDR3 spells CATSDLQDPITDTQYF. The CDR3 coding sequence is TGTGCCACCAGTGATTTGCAAGATCCTATCACAGATACGCAGTATTTT. This chain links TRBV24-1 with TRBJ2-3; D not certain. V lost 0 bases, J lost 2 bases, and 11 bases lay in between. This CDR3 is built from 16 residues. The germline CDR1 and CDR2 sequences are KGHDR and SFDVKD.